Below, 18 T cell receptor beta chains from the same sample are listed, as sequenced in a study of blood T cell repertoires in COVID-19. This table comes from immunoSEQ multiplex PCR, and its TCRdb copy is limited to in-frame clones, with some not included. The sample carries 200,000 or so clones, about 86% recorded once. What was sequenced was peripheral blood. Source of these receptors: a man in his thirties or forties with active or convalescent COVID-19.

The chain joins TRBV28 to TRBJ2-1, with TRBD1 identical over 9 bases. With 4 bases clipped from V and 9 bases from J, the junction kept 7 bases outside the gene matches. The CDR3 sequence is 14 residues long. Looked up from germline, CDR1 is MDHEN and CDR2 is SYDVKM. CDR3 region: CASSWDRENGEQFF. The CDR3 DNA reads TGTGCCAGCAGTTGGGACAGGGAGAACGGTGAGCAGTTCTTC.

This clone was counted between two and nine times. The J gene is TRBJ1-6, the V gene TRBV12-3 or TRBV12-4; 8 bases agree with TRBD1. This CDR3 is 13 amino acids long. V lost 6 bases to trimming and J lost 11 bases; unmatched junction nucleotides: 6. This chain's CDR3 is CASRGQVLAPLHF. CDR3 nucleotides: TGTGCCAGCAGGGGACAGGTTTTGGCACCCCTCCACTTT.

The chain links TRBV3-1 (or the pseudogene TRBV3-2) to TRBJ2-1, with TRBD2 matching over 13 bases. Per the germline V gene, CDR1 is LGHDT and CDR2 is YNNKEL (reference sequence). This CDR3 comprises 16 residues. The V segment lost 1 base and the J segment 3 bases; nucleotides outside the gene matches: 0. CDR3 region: CASSQGLAGGYNEQFF. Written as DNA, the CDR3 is TGTGCCAGCAGCCAAGGACTAGCGGGAGGCTACAATGAGCAGTTCTTC.

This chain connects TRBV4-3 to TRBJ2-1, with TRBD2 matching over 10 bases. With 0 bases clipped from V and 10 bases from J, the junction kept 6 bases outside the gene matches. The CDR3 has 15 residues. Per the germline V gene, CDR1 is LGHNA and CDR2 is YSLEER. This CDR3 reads CASSQDQREGREQFF. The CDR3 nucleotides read TGCGCCAGCAGCCAAGACCAGCGGGAGGGCCGCGAGCAGTTCTTC.

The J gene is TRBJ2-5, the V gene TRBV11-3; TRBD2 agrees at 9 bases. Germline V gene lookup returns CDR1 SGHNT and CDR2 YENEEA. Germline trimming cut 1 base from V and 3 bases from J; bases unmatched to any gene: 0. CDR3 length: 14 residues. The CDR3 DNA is TGTGCCAGCAGCTTAGCTAGCGGGAAAGAGACCCAGTACTTC. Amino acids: CASSLASGKETQYF.

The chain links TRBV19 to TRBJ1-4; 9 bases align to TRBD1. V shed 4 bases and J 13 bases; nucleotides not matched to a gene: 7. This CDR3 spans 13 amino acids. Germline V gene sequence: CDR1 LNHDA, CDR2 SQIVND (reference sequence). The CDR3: CASSTYGTGRLFF. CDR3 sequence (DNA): TGTGCCAGTAGTACGTATGGGACAGGGAGACTGTTTTTT.

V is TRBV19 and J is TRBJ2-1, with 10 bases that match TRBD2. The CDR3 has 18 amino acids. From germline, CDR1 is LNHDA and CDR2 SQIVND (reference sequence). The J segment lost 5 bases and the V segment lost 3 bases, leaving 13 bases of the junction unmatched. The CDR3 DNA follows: TGTGCCAGTAGTATTTCCAGCGGGGGGGCCTTCCCCCACAATGAGCAGTTCTTC. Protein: CASSISSGGAFPHNEQFF.

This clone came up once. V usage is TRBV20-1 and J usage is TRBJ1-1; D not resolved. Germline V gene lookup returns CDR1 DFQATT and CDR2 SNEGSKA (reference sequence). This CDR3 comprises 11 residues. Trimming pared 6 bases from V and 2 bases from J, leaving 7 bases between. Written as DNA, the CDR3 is TGCAGTGCCCTGTTCAACACTGAAGCTTTCTTT. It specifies CSALFNTEAFF.

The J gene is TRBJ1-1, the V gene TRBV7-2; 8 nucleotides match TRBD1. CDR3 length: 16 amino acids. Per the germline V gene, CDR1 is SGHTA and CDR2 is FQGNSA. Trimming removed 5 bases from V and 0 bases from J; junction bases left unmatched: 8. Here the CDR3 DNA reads TGTGCCAGCAGCCCAGAGGGACAGGAGATGAACACTGAAGCTTTCTTT. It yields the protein CASSPEGQEMNTEAFF. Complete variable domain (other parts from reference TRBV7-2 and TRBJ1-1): GAGVSQSPSNKVTEKGKDVELRCDPISGHTALYWYRQSLGQGLEFLIYFQGNSAPDKSGLPSDRFSAERTGGSVSTLTIQRTQQEDSAVYLCASSPEGQEMNTEAFFGQGTRLTVV.

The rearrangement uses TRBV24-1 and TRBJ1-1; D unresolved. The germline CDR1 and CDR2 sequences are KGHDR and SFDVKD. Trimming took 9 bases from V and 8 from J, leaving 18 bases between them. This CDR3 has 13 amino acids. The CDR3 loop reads CATSKWEFSEAFF. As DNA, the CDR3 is TGTGCCACCTCCAAGTGGGAGTTTTCGGAAGCTTTCTTT.

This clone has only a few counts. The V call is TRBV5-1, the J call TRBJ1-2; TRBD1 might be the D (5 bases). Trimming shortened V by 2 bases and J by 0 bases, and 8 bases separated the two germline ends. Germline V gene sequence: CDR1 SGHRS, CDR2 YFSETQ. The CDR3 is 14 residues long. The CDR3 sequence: CASSFGGSNYGYTF. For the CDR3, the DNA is TGCGCCAGCAGCTTTGGGGGGTCTAACTATGGCTACACCTTC.

CDR3 DNA sequence: TGTGCCAGCAGCGTAACTAGCGGGGGGCCGACAAGGTTCGTAAATACGCAGTATTTT. This codes for CASSVTSGGPTRFVNTQYF. This chain connects TRBV9 to TRBJ2-3; TRBD2 matches at 12 bases. Germline V CDR1 and CDR2: SGDLS, YYNGEE. The CDR3 spans 19 residues. The V segment lost 1 base and the J segment 7 bases; nucleotides outside the gene matches: 16.

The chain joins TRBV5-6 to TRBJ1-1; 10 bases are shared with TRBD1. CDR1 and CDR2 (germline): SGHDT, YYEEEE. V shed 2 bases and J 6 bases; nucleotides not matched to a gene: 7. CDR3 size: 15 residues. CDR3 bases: TGTGCCAGCAGCTTCTCGGACAGGGGGGCCCCTGAAGCTTTCTTT. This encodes CASSFSDRGAPEAFF.

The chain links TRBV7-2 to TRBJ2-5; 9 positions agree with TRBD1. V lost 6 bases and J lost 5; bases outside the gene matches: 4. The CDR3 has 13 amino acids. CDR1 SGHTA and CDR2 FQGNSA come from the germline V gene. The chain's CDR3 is CASRGTGLETQYF. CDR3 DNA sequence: TGTGCCAGCAGAGGGACAGGGCTGGAGACCCAGTACTTC.

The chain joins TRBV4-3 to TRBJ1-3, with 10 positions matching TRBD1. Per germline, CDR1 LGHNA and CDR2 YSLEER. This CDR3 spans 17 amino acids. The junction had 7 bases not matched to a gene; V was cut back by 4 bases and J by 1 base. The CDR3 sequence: CASSLLGQGGSGNTIYF. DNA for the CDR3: TGCGCCAGCAGCCTGCTCGGACAGGGGGGATCTGGAAACACCATATATTTT.

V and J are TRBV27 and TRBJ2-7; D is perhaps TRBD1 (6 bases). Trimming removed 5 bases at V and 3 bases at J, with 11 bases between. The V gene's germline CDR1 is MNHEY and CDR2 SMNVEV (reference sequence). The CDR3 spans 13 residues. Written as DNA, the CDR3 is TGTGCCAGCAGTGCGCAACAGGGCTACGAGCAGTACGTC. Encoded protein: CASSAQQGYEQYV.

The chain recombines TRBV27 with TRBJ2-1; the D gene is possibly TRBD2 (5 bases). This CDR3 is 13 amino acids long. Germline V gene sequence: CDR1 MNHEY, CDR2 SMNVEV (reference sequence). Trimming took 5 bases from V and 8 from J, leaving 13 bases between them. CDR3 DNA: TGTGCCAGCAGTCTCCAAACTAGGTATGAGCAGTTCTTC. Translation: CASSLQTRYEQFF.

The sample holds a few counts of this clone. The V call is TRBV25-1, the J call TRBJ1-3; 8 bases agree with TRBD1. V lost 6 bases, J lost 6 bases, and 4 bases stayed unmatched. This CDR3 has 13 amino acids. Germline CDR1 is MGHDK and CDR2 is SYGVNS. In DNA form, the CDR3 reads TGTGCCAGCAGGGGACAGGTTAAAAACACCATATATTTT. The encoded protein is CASRGQVKNTIYF.